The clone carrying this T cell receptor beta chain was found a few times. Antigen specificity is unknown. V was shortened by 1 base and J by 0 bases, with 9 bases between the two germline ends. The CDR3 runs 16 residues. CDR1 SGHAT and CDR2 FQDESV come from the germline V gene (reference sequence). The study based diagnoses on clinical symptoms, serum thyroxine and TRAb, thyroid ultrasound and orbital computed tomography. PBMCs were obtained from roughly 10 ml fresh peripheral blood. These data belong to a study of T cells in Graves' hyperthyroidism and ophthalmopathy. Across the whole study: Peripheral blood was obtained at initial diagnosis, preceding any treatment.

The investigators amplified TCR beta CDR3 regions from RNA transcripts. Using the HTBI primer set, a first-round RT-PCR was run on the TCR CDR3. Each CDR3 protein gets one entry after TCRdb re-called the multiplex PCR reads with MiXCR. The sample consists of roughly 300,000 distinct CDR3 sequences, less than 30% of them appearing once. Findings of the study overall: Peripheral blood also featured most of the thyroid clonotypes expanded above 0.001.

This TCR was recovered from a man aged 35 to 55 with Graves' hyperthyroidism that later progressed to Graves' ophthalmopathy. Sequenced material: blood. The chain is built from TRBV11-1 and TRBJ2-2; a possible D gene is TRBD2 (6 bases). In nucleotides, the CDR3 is TGTGCCAGCAGCTTAGACCTAGCGCCGAACACCGGGGAGCTGTTTTTT. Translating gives CASSLDLAPNTGELFF.